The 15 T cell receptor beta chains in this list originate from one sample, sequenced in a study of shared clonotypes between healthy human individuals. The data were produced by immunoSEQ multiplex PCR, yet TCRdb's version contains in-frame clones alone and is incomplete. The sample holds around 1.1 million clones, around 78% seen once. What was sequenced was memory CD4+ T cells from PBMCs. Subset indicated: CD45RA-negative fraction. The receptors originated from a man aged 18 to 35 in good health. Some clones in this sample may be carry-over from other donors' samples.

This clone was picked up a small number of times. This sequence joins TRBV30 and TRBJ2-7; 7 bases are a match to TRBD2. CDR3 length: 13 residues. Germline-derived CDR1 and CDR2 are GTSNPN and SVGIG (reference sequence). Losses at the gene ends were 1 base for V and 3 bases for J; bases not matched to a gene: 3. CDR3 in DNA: TGTGCCTGGAGTGGCGGGAGAGGCTACGAGCAGTACTTC. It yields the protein CAWSGGRGYEQYF.

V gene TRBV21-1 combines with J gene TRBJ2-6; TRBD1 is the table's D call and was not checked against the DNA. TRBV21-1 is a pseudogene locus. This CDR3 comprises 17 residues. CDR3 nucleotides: TGTGCCCCCCTGGTTGCCCGCCAGTCTTCTGGGGCCAACGTCCTGACTTTC. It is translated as CAPLVARQSSGANVLTF.

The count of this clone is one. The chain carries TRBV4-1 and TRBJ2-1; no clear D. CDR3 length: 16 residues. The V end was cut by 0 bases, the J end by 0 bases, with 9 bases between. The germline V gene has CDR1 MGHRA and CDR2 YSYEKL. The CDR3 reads CASSQDAIPSYNEQFF. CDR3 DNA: TGCGCCAGCAGCCAAGATGCCATACCCTCCTACAATGAGCAGTTCTTC.

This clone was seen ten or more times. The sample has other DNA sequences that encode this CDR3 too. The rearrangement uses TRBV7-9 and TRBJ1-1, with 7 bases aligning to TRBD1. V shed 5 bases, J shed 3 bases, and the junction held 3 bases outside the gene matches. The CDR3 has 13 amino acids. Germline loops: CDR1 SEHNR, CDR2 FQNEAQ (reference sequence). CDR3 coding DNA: TGTGCCAGCAGCCTTACAGGGGACACTGAAGCTTTCTTT. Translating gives CASSLTGDTEAFF.

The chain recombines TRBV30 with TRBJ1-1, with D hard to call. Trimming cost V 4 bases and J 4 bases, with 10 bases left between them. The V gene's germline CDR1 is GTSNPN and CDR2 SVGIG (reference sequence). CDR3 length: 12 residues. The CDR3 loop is CAWIREVTEAFF. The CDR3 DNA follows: TGTGCCTGGATTCGCGAAGTCACTGAAGCTTTCTTT.

Here the CDR3 DNA reads TGTGCCAGCAGCTTAGAGACCGGCGGGGAGCTGTTTTTT. This gives the protein CASSLETGGELFF. V is TRBV7-2 and J is TRBJ2-2; D is uncertain. There are 13 residues in the CDR3. V gave up 1 base and J gave up 7 bases, with 7 bases separating them. Germline CDR1 reads SGHTA; CDR2 reads FQGNSA.

CDR3 bases: TGTGCCAGCAGTACTGGAGGGGCGGGAGTAAGGTATGAGCAGTTCTTC. Protein product: CASSTGGAGVRYEQFF. The chain joins TRBV7-3 to TRBJ2-1; the match to TRBD2 covers 7 bases. The length of the CDR3 is 16 residues. CDR1 SGHTA and CDR2 FQGTGA come from the germline V gene. Trimming took 6 bases from V and 8 from J; bases not matched to a gene: 16. Variable domain in full (rest from reference TRBV7-3 and TRBJ2-1): GAGVSQTPSNKVTEKGKYVELRCDPISGHTALYWYRQSLGQGPEFLIYFQGTGAADDSGLPNDRFFAVRPEGSVSTLKIQRTERGDSAVYLCASSTGGAGVRYEQFFGPGTRLTVL.

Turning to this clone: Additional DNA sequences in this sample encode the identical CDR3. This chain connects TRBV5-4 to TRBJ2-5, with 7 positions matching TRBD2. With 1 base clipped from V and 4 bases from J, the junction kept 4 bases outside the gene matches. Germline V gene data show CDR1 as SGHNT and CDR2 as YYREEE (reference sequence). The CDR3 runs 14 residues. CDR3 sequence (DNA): TGTGCCAGCAGCTTGCCTGGGGGGGGAGAGACCCAGTACTTC. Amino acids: CASSLPGGGETQYF.

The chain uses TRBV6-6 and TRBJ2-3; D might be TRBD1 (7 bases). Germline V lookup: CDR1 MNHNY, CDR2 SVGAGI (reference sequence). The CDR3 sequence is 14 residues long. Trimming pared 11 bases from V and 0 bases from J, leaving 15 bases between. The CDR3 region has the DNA TGTGCCTCCCAGGGGGGAGGTAGCACAGATACGCAGTATTTT. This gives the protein CASQGGGSTDTQYF.

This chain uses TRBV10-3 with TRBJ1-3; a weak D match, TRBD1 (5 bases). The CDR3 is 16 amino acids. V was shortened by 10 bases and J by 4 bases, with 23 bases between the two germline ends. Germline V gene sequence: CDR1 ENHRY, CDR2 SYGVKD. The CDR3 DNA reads TGTGCCACGGCAACGGGACTCTCCGATAACGGAAACACCATATATTTT. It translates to CATATGLSDNGNTIYF.

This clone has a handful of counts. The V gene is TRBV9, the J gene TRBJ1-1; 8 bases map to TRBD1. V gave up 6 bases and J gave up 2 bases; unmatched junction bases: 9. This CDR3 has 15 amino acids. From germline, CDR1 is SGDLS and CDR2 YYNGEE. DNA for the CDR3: TGTGCCAGCACCCAGAATTCAGGGGGCAACACTGAAGCTTTCTTT. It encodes CASTQNSGGNTEAFF.

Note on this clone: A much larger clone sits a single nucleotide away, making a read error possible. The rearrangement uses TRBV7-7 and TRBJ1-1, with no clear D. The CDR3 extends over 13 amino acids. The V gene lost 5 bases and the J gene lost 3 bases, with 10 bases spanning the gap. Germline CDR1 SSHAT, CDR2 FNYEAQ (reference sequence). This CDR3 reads CASSQSRDTEAFF. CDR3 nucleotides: TGTGCCAGCAGCCAATCGAGGGACACTGAAGCTTTCTTT.

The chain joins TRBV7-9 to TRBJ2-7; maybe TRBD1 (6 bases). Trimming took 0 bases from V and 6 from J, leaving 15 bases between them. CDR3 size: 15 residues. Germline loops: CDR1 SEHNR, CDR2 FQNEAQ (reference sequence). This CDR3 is CASSLATGGMAEQYF. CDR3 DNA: TGTGCCAGCAGCTTAGCGACAGGTGGGATGGCCGAGCAGTACTTC.

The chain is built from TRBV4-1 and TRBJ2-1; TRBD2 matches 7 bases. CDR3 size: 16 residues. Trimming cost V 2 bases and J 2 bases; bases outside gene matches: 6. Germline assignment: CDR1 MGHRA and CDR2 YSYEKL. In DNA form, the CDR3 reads TGCGCCAGCAGCCAATCACTAGCGCTCACCTACAATGAGCAGTTCTTC. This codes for CASSQSLALTYNEQFF.

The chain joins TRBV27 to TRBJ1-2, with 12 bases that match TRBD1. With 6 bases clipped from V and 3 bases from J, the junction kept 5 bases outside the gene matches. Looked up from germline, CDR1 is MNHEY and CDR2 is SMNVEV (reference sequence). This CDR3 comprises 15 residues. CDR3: CASRLGTGGHYGYTF. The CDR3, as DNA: TGTGCCAGCAGGCTGGGGACAGGGGGCCACTATGGCTACACCTTC.